Described below is a single TCR beta chain sequence and its context. Its antigen is as yet unknown. Germline V gene lookup returns CDR1 SGHDN and CDR2 FVKESK. Trimming pared 1 base from V and 0 bases from J, leaving 13 bases between. The CDR3 has 17 residues. This specimen belongs to a study of shared clonotypes between healthy human individuals. Study-wide context: Plates per donor: three CD4 naive, three CD4 memory, two CD8 naive, one CD8 memory.

Findings and caveats of the study: Clonotypes which were not shared had lower generation probabilities than clonotypes that all four donors shared. Since donors were few, the genetic and exposure-history diversity represented was limited.

Produced via immunoSEQ multiplex PCR; TCRdb's table is partial and in-frame only. The data show under 750,000 clones, 72% seen once. This chain uses TRBV14 with TRBJ2-1, with D possibly matching TRBD2 (5 bases). The sequenced sample consisted of memory CD4+ T cells sorted from blood. The subset denotes: CD45RA-negative fraction. This TCR was recovered from a woman aged 25 to 45 in good health. This chain's CDR3 is CASSQVLAQSSYNEQFF. The DNA for the CDR3 is TGTGCCAGCAGCCAAGTATTAGCGCAGAGCTCCTACAATGAGCAGTTCTTC.